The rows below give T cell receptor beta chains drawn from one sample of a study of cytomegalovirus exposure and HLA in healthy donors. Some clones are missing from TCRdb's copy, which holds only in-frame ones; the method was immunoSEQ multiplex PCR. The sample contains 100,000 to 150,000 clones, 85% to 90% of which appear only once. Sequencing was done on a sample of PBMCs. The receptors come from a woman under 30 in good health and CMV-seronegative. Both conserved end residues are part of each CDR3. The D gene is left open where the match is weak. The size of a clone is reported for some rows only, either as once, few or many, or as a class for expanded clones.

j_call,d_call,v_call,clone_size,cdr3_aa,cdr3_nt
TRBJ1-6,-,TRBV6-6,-,CASSFSGANSPLHF,TGTGCCAGCAGTTTTTCAGGGGCTAATTCACCCCTCCACTTT
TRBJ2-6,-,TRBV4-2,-,CASSHVGRVSGANVLTF,TGTGCCAGCAGCCACGTGGGCAGGGTCTCTGGGGCCAACGTCCTGACTTTC
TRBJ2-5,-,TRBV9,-,CASSVVGGLNQETQYF,TGTGCCAGCAGCGTAGTAGGAGGGCTAAACCAAGAGACCCAGTACTTC
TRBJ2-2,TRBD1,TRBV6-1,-,CASSPGTANTGELFF,TGTGCCAGCAGTCCCGGGACAGCGAACACCGGGGAGCTGTTTTTT
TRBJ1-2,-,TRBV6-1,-,CASTRTPNYGYTF,TGTGCCAGCACCCGGACTCCTAACTATGGCTACACCTTC
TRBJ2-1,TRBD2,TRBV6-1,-,CASSLLAGENNEQFF,TGTGCCAGCAGTTTACTAGCGGGGGAAAACAATGAGCAGTTCTTC
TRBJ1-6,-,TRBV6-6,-,CASSFTGGAGDSPLHF,TGTGCCAGCAGTTTCACTGGGGGGGCCGGGGATTCACCCCTCCACTTT
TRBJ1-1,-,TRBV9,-,CASSVSYLGDTEAFF,TGTGCCAGCAGCGTATCTTATCTGGGAGACACTGAAGCTTTCTTT
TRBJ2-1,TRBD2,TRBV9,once,CASSARLAGAGNSYNEQFF,TGTGCCAGCAGCGCAAGACTAGCGGGGGCCGGAAACTCCTACAATGAGCAGTTCTTC
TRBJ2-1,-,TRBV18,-,CASSPSYRVKGNEQFF,TGTGCCAGCTCACCATCCTACAGGGTAAAAGGGAATGAGCAGTTCTTC
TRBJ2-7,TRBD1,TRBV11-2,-,CASTSTGTGTYEQYF,TGTGCCAGCACCTCCACCGGGACAGGGACCTACGAGCAGTACTTC
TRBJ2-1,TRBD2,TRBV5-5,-,CASSLAPSGGAYEQFF,TGTGCCAGCAGCTTGGCTCCTAGCGGGGGGGCATATGAGCAGTTCTTC
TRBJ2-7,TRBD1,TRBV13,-,CASSSDRGITNEQYF,TGTGCCAGCAGCTCCGACAGGGGGATCACAAACGAGCAGTACTTC
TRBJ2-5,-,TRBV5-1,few,CASSRDSAETQYF,TGCGCCAGCTCTCGGGACTCCGCAGAGACCCAGTACTTC
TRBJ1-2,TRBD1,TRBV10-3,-,CAISGRDRGDGGYTF,TGTGCCATCAGTGGCCGAGACAGGGGAGATGGTGGCTACACCTTC
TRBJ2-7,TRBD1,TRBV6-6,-,CASSNFGTGSSYEQYF,TGTGCCAGCAGTAATTTTGGGACAGGGAGCTCCTACGAGCAGTACTTC
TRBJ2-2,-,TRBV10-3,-,CAIGQAAGTGELFF,TGTGCCATCGGGCAGGCGGCGGGCACCGGGGAGCTGTTTTTT
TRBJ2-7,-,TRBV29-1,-,CSVVSPTYEQYF,TGCAGCGTTGTTTCCCCCACCTACGAGCAGTACTTC
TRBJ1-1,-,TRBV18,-,CASSPQGGGRMNTEAFF,TGTGCCAGCTCACCACAGGGGGGAGGGCGGATGAACACTGAAGCTTTCTTT
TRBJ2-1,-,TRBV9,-,CASSPHSSSYNEQFF,TGTGCCAGCAGCCCCCACAGTAGCTCCTACAATGAGCAGTTCTTC
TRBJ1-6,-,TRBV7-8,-,CASSSGTSNSPLHF,TGTGCCAGCAGCTCTGGGACTTCGAATTCACCCCTCCACTTT
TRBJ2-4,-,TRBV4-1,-,CASSTTPTGNIQYF,TGCGCCAGCAGCACAACCCCGACAGGAAACATTCAGTACTTC
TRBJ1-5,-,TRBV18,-,CASSGGQYNQPQHF,TGTGCCAGCTCCGGAGGACAGTATAATCAGCCCCAGCATTTT
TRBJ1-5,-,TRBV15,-,CATSSRTVPYSNQPQHF,TGTGCCACCAGCAGTAGGACAGTGCCCTATAGCAATCAGCCCCAGCATTTT
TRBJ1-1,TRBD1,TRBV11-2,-,CASSSARTGGTEAFF,TGTGCCAGCAGCTCAGCGAGGACAGGGGGGACTGAAGCTTTCTTT